This T cell receptor (beta chain) was identified during a study of cytomegalovirus exposure and HLA in healthy donors. The PCR contained 60 Vbeta and 13 Jbeta primers. Libraries were prepared by immunoSEQ multiplex PCR; TCRdb keeps only in-frame clonotypes and omits some of them. This table holds about 100,000 clones, around 57% found once. The sample taken for sequencing was PBMCs. The sequence was obtained from a human donor in good health.

The DNA for the CDR3 is TGCGCCAGCAGCTTGGGAGGCAGGGGTGGAAACACCATATATTTT. As protein: CASSLGGRGGNTIYF. The chain has TRBV5-1 and TRBJ1-3, with D tentatively TRBD1 (6 bases). CDR1 and CDR2 (germline): SGHRS, YFSETQ. The CDR3 is made up of 15 amino acids. Trimming removed 0 bases from V and 3 bases from J, with 10 bases in between.